Sequencing of this TCR beta chain was carried out in a study of identical twins. General study results and limits: Modelling underestimated the level of out-of-frame TCR alpha sharing observed in monozygotic twins. Beta clonotypes that were abundant in cord blood contained fewer insertions, a pattern absent from memory repertoires.

This CDR3 has 11 amino acids. The V gene lost 3 bases and the J gene lost 6 bases, with 6 bases spanning the gap. Germline CDR1 and CDR2: SEHNR and FQNEAQ (reference sequence). Many counts were recorded for this clonotype. The antigen remains unidentified. TCRdb reprocessed the 5' RACE reads via MiXCR and lists one record per CDR3 protein. The table has some 710,000 distinct CDR3 sequences, approximately 6% seen once. The TCR was taken from a man in his late teens or twenties in good health. Sequencing was performed on naive T cells sorted from blood. The chain has TRBV7-9 and TRBJ2-7; D uncertain. Written as DNA, the CDR3 is TGTGCCAGCAGCTTTCAGTTCGAGCAGTACTTC. It yields the protein CASSFQFEQYF.